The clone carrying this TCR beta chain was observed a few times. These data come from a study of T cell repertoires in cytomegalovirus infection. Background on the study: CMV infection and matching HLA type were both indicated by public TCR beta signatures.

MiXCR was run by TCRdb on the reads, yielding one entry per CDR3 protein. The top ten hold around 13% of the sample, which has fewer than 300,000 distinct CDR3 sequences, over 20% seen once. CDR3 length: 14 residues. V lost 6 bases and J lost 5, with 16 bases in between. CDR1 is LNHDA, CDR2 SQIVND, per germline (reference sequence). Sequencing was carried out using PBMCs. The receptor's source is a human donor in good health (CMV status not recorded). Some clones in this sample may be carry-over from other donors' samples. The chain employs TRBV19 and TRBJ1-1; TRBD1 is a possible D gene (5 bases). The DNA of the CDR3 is TGTGCCAGTAGACCTGTCGGGGGAAGTACTGAAGCTTTCTTT. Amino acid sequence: CASRPVGGSTEAFF. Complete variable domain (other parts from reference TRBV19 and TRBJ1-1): DGGITQSPKYLFRKEGQNVTLSCEQNLNHDAMYWYRQDPGQGLRLIYYSQIVNDFQKGDIAEGYSVSREKKESFPLTVTSAQKNPTAFYLCASRPVGGSTEAFFGQGTRLTVV.